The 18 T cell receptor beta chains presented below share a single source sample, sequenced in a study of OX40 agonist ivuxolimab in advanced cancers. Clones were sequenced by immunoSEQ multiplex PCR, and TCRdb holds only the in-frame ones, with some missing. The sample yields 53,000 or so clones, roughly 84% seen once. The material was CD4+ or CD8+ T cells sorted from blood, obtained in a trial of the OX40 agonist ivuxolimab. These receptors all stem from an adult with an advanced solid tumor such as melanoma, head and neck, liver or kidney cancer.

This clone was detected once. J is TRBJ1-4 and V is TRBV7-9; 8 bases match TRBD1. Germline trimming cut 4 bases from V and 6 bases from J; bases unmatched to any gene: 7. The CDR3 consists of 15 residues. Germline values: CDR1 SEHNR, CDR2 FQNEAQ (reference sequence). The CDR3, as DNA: TGTGCCAGCAGCTCGCAGGGGGCAAAAGATGAAAAACTGTTTTTT. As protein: CASSSQGAKDEKLFF. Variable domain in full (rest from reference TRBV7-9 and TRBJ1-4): DTGVSQNPRHKITKRGQNVTFRCDPISEHNRLYWYRQTLGQGPEFLTYFQNEAQLEKSRLLSDRFSAERPKGSFSTLEIQRTEQGDSAMYLCASSSQGAKDEKLFFGSGTQLSVL.

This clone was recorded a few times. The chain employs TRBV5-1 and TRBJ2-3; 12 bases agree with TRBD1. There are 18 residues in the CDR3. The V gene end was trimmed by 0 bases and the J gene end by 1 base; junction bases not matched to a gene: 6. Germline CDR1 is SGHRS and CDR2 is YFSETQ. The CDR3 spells CASSLGDRGPLGTDTQYF. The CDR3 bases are TGCGCCAGCAGCTTGGGGGACAGGGGGCCGCTGGGCACAGATACGCAGTATTTT.

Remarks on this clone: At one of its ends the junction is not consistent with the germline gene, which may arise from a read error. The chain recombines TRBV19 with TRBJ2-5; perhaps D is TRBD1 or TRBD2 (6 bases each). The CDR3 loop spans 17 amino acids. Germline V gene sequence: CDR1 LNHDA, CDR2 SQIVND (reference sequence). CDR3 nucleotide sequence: TGTGCCAGTACTATAGCGGCTCGTCAGGGGCGAGGAGAGACCCAGTACTTC. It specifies CASTIAARQGRGETQYF. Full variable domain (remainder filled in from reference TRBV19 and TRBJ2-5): DGGITQSPKYLFRKEGQNVTLSCEQNLNHDAMYWYRQDPGQGLRLIYYSQIVNDFQKGDIAEGYSVSREKKESFPLTVTSAQKNPTAFYLCASTIAARQGRGETQYFGPGTRLLVL.

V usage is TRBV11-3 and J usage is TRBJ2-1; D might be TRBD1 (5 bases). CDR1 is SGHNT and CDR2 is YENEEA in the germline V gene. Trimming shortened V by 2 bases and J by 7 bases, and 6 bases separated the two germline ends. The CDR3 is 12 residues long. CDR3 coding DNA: TGTGCCAGCAGCTTACAGGGAAATGAGCAGTTCTTC. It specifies CASSLQGNEQFF.

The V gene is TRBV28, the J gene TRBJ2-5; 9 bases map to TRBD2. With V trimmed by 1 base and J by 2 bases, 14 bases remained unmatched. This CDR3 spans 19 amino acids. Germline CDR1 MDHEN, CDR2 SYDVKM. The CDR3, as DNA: TGTGCCAGCAGTTTATTTAGGGGTAGCGGGAGTAGAAGGCAAGAGACCCAGTACTTC. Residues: CASSLFRGSGSRRQETQYF.

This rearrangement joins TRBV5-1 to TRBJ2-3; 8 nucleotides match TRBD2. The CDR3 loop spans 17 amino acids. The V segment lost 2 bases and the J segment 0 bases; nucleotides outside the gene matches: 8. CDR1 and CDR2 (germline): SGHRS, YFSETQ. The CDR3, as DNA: TGCGCCAGCAGCTTAGGCTTAGCGGGAACTAGCACAGATACGCAGTATTTT. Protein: CASSLGLAGTSTDTQYF.

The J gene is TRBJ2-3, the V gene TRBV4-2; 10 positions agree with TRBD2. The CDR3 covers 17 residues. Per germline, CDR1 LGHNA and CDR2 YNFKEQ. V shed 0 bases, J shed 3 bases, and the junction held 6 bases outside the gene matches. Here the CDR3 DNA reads TGTGCCAGCAGCCAAGAGGCTAGCGGGAGTATAACAGATACGCAGTATTTT. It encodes CASSQEASGSITDTQYF.

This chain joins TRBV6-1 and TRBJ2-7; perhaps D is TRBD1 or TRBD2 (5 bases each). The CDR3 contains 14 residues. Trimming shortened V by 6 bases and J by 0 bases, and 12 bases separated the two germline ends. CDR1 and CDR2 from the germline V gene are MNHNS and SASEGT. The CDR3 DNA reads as TGTGCCAGCAGCAGCAGGGACGGCTCCTACGAGCAGTACTTC. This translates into CASSSRDGSYEQYF.

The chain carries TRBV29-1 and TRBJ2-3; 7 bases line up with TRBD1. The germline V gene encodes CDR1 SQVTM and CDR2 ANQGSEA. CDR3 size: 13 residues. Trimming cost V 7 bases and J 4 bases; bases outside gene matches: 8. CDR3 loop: CSASDRAADTQYF. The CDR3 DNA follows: TGCAGCGCCTCCGACAGGGCGGCAGATACGCAGTATTTT.

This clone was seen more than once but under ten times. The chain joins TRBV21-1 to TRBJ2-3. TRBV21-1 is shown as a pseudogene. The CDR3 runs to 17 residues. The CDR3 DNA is TGTGCCAGCAGCACTCCCCGGCGACCTGGGGACACAGATACGCAGTATTTT. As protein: CASSTPRRPGDTDTQYF.

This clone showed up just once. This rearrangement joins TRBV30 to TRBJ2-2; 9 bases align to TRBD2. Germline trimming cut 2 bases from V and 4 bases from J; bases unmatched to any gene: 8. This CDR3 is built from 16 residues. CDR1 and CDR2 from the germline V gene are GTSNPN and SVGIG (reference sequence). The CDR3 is CAWSRSAGGFTGELFF. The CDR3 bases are TGTGCCTGGAGTAGGTCAGCGGGGGGCTTCACCGGGGAGCTGTTTTTT.

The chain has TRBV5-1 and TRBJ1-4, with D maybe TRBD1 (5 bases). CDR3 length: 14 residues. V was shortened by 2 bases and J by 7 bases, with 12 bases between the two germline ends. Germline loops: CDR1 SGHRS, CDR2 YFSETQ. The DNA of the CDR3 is TGCGCCAGCAGCTTCGGGAGGGGCAGTGAAAAACTGTTTTTT. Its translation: CASSFGRGSEKLFF.

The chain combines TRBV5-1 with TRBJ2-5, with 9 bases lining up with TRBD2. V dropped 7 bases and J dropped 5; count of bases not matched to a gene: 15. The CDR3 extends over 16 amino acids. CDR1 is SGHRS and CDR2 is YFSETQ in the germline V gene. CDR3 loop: CASYLLGLAGLETQYF. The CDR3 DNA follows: TGCGCCAGCTACTTATTGGGGCTAGCGGGATTGGAGACCCAGTACTTC.

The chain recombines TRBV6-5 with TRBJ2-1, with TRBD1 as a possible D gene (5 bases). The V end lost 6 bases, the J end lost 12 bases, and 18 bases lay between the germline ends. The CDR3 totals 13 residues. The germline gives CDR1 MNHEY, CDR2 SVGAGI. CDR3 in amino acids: CASRPQGGLRQFF. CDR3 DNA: TGTGCCAGCAGGCCTCAGGGTGGTCTTAGGCAGTTCTTC.

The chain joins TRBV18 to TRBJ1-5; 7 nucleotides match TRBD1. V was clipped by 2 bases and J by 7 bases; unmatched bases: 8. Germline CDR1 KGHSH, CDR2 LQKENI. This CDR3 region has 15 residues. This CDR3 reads CASSPEQGVGQPQHF. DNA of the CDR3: TGTGCCAGCTCACCAGAGCAGGGGGTGGGCCAGCCCCAGCATTTT.

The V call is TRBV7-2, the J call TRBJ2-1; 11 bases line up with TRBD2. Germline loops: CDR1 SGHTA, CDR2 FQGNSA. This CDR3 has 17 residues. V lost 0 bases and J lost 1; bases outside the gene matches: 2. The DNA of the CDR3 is TGTGCCAGCAGCTTAGCGCTAGCGGGAGGTTCCTACAATGAGCAGTTCTTC. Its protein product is CASSLALAGGSYNEQFF.

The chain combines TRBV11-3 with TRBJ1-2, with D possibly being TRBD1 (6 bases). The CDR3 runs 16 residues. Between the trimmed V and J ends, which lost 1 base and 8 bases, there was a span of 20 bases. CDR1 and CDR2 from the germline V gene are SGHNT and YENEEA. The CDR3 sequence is CASSLGTWQGKGGYTF. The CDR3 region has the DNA TGTGCCAGCAGCTTAGGAACTTGGCAGGGGAAAGGAGGCTACACCTTC. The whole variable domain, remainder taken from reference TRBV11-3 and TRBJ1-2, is EAGVVQSPRYKIIEKKQPVAFWCNPISGHNTLYWYLQNLGQGPELLIRYENEEAVDDSQLPKDRFSAERLKGVDSTLKIQPAELGDSAVYLCASSLGTWQGKGGYTFGSGTRLTVV.

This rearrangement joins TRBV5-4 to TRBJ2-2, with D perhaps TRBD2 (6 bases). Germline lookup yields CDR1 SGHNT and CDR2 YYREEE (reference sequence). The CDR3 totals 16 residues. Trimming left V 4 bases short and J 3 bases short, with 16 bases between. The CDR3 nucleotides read TGTGCCAGCAGCCTAACCCCCGGGAGCGACACCGGGGAGCTGTTTTTT. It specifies CASSLTPGSDTGELFF.